This T cell receptor (beta chain) was identified during a study of T cell responses to AZD1222 COVID-19 vaccine. Study-wide results and caveats: Clonal diversity may have been underestimated in mostly white British donors. Variant regions that are unmutated are reportedly the target of nearly half of spike-specific TCRs.

The method was immunoSEQ multiplex PCR; TCRdb's version includes in-frame clones alone and lacks a portion of them. This sample yields 200,000 to 300,000 clones, of which over 85% are seen a single time; 0.55% belongs to the top ten. As for this clone: Its specificity is unknown.

The sequence derives from an adult in good health. Specimen: peripheral blood, collected on day 0 of AZD1222 vaccination.

The CDR3 nucleotides read TGTGCCTCGAGCGGGAGCTCCGATACGCAGTATTTT. Its protein is CASSGSSDTQYF. V gene TRBV6-5 combines with J gene TRBJ2-3; 8 nucleotides agree with TRBD2. This CDR3 spans 12 amino acids. The trim removed 11 bases at V and 6 bases at J, leaving 7 bases unmatched. The germline V gene has CDR1 MNHEY and CDR2 SVGAGI.